This entry lists 14 T cell receptor beta chains sequenced from one sample in a study of T cell repertoires in cytomegalovirus infection. MiXCR, applied by TCRdb to the reads, yields one record per CDR3 protein. The table has some 220,000 distinct CDR3 sequences, around 6.6% seen once. What was sequenced was PBMCs. These receptors all stem from a human donor in good health (CMV status not recorded). Some clones in this sample may be carry-over from other donors' samples.

This clonotype was observed many times. The J gene is TRBJ1-2, the V gene TRBV20-1; D not resolved. The CDR3 spans 14 residues. Trimming removed 2 bases at V and 0 bases at J, with 10 bases between. Germline V gene data show CDR1 as DFQATT and CDR2 as SNEGSKA (reference sequence). The CDR3 sequence: CSARTLHTNYGYTF. Written as DNA, the CDR3 is TGCAGTGCTAGAACACTCCACACTAACTATGGCTACACCTTC.

There are many counts of this clonotype. The rearrangement links TRBV20-1 to TRBJ1-5; D not certain. This CDR3 contains 13 residues. The V gene's germline CDR1 is DFQATT and CDR2 SNEGSKA (reference sequence). Trimming stripped 3 bases from V and 0 bases from J, with 6 bases between. CDR3 sequence (DNA): TGCAGTGCTAGGAAGTATAGCAATCAGCCCCAGCATTTT. It is translated as CSARKYSNQPQHF.

This clonotype was detected many times. The chain combines TRBV7-2 with TRBJ1-1; D not certain. Germline values: CDR1 SGHTA, CDR2 FQGNSA. V lost 1 base, J lost 2 bases, and 8 bases lay in between. There are 14 residues in the CDR3. The DNA of the CDR3 is TGTGCCAGCAGCTTAGTGCGGGGTAACACTGAAGCTTTCTTT. Residues: CASSLVRGNTEAFF.

This clonotype was counted many times. The V call is TRBV29-1, the J call TRBJ2-3; D gene unclear. Trimming pared 0 bases from V and 9 bases from J, leaving 16 bases between. CDR1 is SQVTM and CDR2 is ANQGSEA in the germline V gene. There are 14 residues in the CDR3. CDR3 nucleotide sequence: TGCAGCGTTGAAGATCGTGGTAGAGCTGGCACGCAGTATTTT. This sequence encodes CSVEDRGRAGTQYF.

This clonotype has ten or more counts. The gene calls are TRBV12-3 or TRBV12-4 and TRBJ1-1; D is unclear. Between the trimmed V and J ends, which lost 7 bases and 0 bases, there was a span of 12 bases. This CDR3 is 14 amino acids long. For the CDR3, the DNA is TGTGCCAGCACTCCGAGCAGGATGAACACTGAAGCTTTCTTT. The encoded protein is CASTPSRMNTEAFF.

Concerning this clonotype: A read error may be the cause here, since a much bigger clone is one base away. The chain joins TRBV11-3 to TRBJ2-5; D unresolved. Germline-derived CDR1 and CDR2 are SGHNT and YENEEA. The CDR3 sequence is 13 residues long. Deletions cut 5 bases from V and 2 bases from J, with 9 bases between. The CDR3 is CASSALGQETQYF. Here the CDR3 DNA reads TGTGCCAGCAGCGCCCTAGGACAAGAGACCCAGTACTTC.

The chain couples TRBV20-1 to TRBJ1-1; 7 bases agree with TRBD1. Germline trimming cut 6 bases from V and 4 bases from J; bases unmatched to any gene: 8. This CDR3 has 13 amino acids. Germline CDR1 reads DFQATT; CDR2 reads SNEGSKA (reference sequence). CDR3 loop: CSATDRVSTEAFF. The CDR3 coding sequence is TGCAGTGCCACCGACAGGGTATCCACTGAAGCTTTCTTT.

In its sample, this clonotype was seen many times. The chain is built from TRBV7-9 and TRBJ2-7; tentatively, D is TRBD1 or TRBD2 (6 bases each). Trimming cost V 4 bases and J 3 bases, with 13 bases left between them. In germline, CDR1 is SEHNR, CDR2 FQNEAQ (reference sequence). The CDR3 totals 14 residues. CDR3: CASSWAGHGYEQYF. CDR3 DNA sequence: TGTGCCAGCAGCTGGGCGGGACACGGCTACGAGCAGTACTTC.

This clonotype came up a few times. The gene calls are TRBV7-2 and TRBJ2-5, with D perhaps matching TRBD1 (6 bases). From germline, CDR1 is SGHTA and CDR2 FQGNSA. The CDR3 is made up of 16 amino acids. V was pared by 8 bases and J by 2 bases, with 21 bases between. The CDR3 DNA follows: TGTGCCAGCGGGATCGGACAGTCCAACTTTCAAGAGACCCAGTACTTC. This gives the protein CASGIGQSNFQETQYF.

In its sample, this clonotype was seen many times. The rearrangement uses TRBV6-2 or TRBV6-3 and TRBJ2-2; tentative D call: TRBD1 (5 bases). The germline V gene encodes CDR1 MNHEY and CDR2 SVGEGT. CDR3 size: 16 residues. V was trimmed by 0 bases and J by 0 bases, leaving 8 bases between them. CDR3 amino acids: CASSYSRTSNTGELFF. The CDR3 bases are TGTGCCAGCAGTTACTCTAGGACATCGAACACCGGGGAGCTGTTTTTT.

The chain links TRBV7-8 to TRBJ2-2, with D perhaps matching TRBD1 (5 bases). Trimming cost V 0 bases and J 3 bases, with 11 bases left between them. The CDR3 is made up of 16 amino acids. Germline V gene lookup returns CDR1 SGHVS and CDR2 FQNEAQ. The CDR3 DNA reads as TGTGCCAGCAGCTTAGCTAAGGGGTCTCACACCGGGGAGCTGTTTTTT. It is translated as CASSLAKGSHTGELFF.

The chain couples TRBV20-1 to TRBJ1-5, with TRBD1 matching 7 bases. Germline assignment: CDR1 DFQATT and CDR2 SNEGSKA (reference sequence). V was clipped by 6 bases and J by 4 bases; unmatched bases: 6. The CDR3 is 13 residues long. The CDR3 spells CSAPETGNQPQHF. As DNA, the CDR3 is TGCAGTGCCCCTGAGACAGGGAATCAGCCCCAGCATTTT.

This clonotype was counted only a few times. The CDR3 spells CSVEVGVENYGYTF. CDR3 nucleotide sequence: TGCAGCGTTGAAGTTGGGGTGGAGAACTATGGCTACACCTTC. The chain is built from TRBV29-1 and TRBJ1-2, with D unclear. Deletions cut 1 base from V and 2 bases from J, with 11 bases between. The CDR3 has 14 amino acids. CDR1 and CDR2 (germline): SQVTM, ANQGSEA.

This clonotype was seen many times. The J gene is TRBJ2-7, the V gene TRBV28; D is perhaps TRBD2 (5 bases). There are 13 residues in the CDR3. Per germline, CDR1 MDHEN and CDR2 SYDVKM. V was cut by 10 bases and J by 1 base, with 14 bases left in between. The CDR3 DNA follows: TGTGCCACCACCGGACGGACTTCCTACGAGCAGTACTTC. As protein: CATTGRTSYEQYF.